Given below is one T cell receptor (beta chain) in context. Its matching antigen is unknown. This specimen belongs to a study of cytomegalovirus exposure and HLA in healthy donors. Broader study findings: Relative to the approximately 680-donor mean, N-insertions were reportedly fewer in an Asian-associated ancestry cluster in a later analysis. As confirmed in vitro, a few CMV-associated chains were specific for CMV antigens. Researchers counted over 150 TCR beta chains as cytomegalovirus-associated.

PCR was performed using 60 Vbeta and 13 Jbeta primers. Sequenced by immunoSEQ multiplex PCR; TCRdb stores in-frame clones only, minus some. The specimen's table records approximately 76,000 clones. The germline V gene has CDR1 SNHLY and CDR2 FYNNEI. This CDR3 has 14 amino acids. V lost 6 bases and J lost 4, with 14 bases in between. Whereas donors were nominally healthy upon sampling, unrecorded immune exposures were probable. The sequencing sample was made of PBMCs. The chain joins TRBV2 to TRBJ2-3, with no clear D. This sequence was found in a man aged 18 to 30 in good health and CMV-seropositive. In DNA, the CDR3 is TGTGCCAGCAGCCTACAAGCAAGCGCAGATACGCAGTATTTT. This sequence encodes CASSLQASADTQYF.